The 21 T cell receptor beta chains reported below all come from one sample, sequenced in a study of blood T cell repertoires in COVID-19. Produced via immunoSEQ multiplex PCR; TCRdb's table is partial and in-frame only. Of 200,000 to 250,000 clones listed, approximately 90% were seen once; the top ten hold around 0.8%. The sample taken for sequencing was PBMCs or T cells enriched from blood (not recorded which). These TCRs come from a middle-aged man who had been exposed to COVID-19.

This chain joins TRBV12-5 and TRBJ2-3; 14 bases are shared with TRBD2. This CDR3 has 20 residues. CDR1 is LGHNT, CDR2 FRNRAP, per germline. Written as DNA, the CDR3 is TGTGCGTCGACCTTTTCCCCGGGACTAGCGGGAGATGGAATCACAGATACGCAGTATTTT. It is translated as CASTFSPGLAGDGITDTQYF. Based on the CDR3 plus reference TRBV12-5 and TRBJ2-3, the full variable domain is DARVTQTPRHKVTEMGQEVTMRCQPILGHNTVFWYRQTMMQGLELLAYFRNRAPLDDSGMPKDRFSAEMPDATLATLKIQPSEPRDSAVYFCASTFSPGLAGDGITDTQYFGPGTRLTVL.

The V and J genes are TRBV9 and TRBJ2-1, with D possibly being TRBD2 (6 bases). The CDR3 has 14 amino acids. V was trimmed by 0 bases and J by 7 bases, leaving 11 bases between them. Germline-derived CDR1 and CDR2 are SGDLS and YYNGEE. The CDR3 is CASSVAGVGNEQFF. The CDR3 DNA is TGTGCCAGCAGCGTAGCGGGAGTGGGGAATGAGCAGTTCTTC.

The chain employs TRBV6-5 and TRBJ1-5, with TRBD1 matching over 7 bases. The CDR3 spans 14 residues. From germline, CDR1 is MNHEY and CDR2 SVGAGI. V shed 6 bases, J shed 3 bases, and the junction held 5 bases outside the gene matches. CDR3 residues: CASRPGQINQPQHF. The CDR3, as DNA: TGTGCCAGCAGACCGGGACAGATCAATCAGCCCCAGCATTTT.

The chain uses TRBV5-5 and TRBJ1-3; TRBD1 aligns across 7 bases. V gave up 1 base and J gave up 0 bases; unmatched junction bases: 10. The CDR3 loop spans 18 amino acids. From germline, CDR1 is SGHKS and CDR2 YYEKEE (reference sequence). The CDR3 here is CASSLTGTVFRSGNTIYF. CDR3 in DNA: TGTGCCAGCAGCTTGACCGGGACAGTATTCCGCTCTGGAAACACCATATATTTT.

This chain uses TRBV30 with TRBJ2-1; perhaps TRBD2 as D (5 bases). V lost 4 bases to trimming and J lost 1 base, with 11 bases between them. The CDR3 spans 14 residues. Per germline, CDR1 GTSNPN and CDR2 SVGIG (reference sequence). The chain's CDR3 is CAWTRGQSYNEQFF. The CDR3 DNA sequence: TGTGCCTGGACGCGCGGGCAGTCCTACAATGAGCAGTTCTTC. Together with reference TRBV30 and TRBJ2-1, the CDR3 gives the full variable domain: SQTIHQWPATLVQPVGSPLSLECTVEGTSNPNLYWYRQAAGRGLQLLFYSVGIGQISSEVPQNLSASRPQDRQFILSSKKLLLSDSGFYLCAWTRGQSYNEQFFGPGTRLTVL.

CDR3 sequence (DNA): TGTGCCAGCAGCAAAATTAAGAATAGCGGGAGACGGGATGAGCAGTTCTTC. Amino acids: CASSKIKNSGRRDEQFF. The chain is built from TRBV21-1 and TRBJ2-1; TRBD2, the table's D call, lacks a check against the DNA. TRBV21-1 is tagged as a pseudogene. This CDR3 comprises 17 residues.

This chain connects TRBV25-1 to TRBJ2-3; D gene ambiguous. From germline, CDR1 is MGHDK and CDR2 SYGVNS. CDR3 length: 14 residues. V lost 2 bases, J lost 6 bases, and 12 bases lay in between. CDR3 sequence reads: CASSEGSYEDTQYF. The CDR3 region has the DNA TGTGCCAGCAGTGAAGGTAGTTACGAGGATACGCAGTATTTT.

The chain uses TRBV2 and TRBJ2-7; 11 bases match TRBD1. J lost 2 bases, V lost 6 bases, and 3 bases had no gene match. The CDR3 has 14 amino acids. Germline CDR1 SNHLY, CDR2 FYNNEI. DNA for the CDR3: TGTGCCAGCAGGATGGGACAGGGGGCCTACGAGCAGTACTTC. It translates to CASRMGQGAYEQYF.

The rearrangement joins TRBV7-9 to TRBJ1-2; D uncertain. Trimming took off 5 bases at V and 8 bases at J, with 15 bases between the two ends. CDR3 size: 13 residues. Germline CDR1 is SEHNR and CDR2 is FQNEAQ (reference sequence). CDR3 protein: CASSTQTTMGYTF. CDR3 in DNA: TGTGCCAGCAGCACCCAAACCACAATGGGCTACACCTTC.

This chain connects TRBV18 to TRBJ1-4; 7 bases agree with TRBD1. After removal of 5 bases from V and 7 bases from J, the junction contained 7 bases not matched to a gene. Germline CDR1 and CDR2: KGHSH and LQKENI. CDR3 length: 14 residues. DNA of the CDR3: TGTGCCAGCTCAGACAGGGTGGAGAGTGAAAAACTGTTTTTT. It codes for CASSDRVESEKLFF.

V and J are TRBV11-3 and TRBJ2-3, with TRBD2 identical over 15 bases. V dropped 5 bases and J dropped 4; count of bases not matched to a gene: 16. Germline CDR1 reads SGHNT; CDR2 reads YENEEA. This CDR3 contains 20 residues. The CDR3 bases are TGTGCCAGCAGCAACACGGACAATCTCTGGACTAGCGGGAGGGCAGATACGCAGTATTTT. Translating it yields CASSNTDNLWTSGRADTQYF.

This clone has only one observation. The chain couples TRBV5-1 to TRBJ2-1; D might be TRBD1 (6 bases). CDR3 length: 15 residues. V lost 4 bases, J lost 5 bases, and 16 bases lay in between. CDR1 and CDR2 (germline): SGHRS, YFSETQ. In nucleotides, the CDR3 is TGCGCCAGCAGCAACTCCGGGACATATCACAATGAGCAGTTCTTC. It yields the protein CASSNSGTYHNEQFF.

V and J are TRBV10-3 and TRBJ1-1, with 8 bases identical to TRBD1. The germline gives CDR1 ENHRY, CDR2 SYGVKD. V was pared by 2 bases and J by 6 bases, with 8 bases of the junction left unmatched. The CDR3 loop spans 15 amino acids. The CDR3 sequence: CAISEGQGGLPEAFF. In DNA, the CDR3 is TGTGCCATCAGTGAGGGACAGGGCGGGCTCCCTGAAGCTTTCTTT.

This CDR3 is CASRMASGAGEVFF. CDR3 DNA: TGTGCCAGCAGGATGGCTAGCGGGGCGGGGGAGGTATTCTTC. This rearrangement joins TRBV27 to TRBJ2-1, with TRBD2 matching 9 bases. The CDR3 runs 14 residues. Trimming at V came to 6 bases and at J to 16 bases, leaving 16 bases not matched to a gene. In germline, CDR1 is MNHEY, CDR2 SMNVEV (reference sequence).

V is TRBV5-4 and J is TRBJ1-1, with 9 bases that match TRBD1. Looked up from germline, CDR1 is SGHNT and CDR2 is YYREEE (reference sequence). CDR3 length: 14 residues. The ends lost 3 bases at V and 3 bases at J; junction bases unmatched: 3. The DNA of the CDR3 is TGTGCCAGCAGCTACCGGGACAGGGACACTGAAGCTTTCTTT. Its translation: CASSYRDRDTEAFF.

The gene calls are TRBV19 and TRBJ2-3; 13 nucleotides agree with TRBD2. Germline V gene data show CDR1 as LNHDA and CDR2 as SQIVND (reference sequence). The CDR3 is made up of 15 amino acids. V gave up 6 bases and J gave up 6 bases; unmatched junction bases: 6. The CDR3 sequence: CASSTPGLAGDTQYF. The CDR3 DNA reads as TGTGCCAGTAGCACTCCGGGACTAGCGGGGGATACGCAGTATTTT. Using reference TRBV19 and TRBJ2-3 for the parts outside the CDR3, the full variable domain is DGGITQSPKYLFRKEGQNVTLSCEQNLNHDAMYWYRQDPGQGLRLIYYSQIVNDFQKGDIAEGYSVSREKKESFPLTVTSAQKNPTAFYLCASSTPGLAGDTQYFGPGTRLTVL.

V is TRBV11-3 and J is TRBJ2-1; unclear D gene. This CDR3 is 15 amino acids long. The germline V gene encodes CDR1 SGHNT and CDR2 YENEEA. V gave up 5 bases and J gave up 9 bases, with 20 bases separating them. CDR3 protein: CASSLDGPPWSEQFF. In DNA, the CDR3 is TGTGCCAGCAGCCTCGATGGCCCACCTTGGAGTGAGCAGTTCTTC.

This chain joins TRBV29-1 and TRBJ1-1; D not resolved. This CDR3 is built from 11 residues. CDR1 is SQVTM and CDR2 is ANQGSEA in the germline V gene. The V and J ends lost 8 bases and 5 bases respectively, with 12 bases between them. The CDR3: CSSQAGTEAFF. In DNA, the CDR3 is TGCAGCTCCCAGGCGGGTACTGAAGCTTTCTTT.

The chain's CDR3 is CASRDTLTNEKLFF. CDR3 sequence (DNA): TGTGCCAGCAGGGACACCCTAACTAATGAAAAACTGTTTTTT. J is TRBJ1-4 and V is TRBV6-5; TRBD1 might be the D (5 bases). Germline CDR1 is MNHEY and CDR2 is SVGAGI. V lost 6 bases, J lost 1 base, and 9 bases lay in between. The CDR3 extends over 14 amino acids.

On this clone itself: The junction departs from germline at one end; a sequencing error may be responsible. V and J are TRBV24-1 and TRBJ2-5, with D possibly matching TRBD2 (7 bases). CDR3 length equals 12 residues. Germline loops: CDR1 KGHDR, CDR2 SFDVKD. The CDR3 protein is CATGGAQGTQYF. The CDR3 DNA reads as TGTGCCACCGGGGGGGCGCAAGGGACCCAGTACTTC.

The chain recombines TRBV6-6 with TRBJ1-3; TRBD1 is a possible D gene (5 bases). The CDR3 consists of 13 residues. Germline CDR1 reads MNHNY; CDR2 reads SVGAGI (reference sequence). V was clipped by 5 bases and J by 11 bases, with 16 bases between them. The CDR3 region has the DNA TGTGCCAGCAGTCCAGGGAGGGAGGTCCCCATATATTTT. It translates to CASSPGREVPIYF.